A selection of T cell receptor beta chains follows, all from one sample in a study of response to subunit inactivated influenza vaccine. MiXCR, run by TCRdb on the RT-PCR reads, gives a single entry per CDR3 protein. The sample shows about 650,000 distinct CDR3 sequences, around 13% of them seen only once. This sample comprised PBMCs from blood, obtained about 14 days before vaccination. The source is a man in his forties or fifties who received an inactivated influenza vaccine. Each CDR3 is given with its conserved first and last residue. The D gene is left open where the match is weak. Only part of the rows carry a size: once, few, many, or a class if the clone is expanded.

D gene	clone size	V gene	J gene	CDR3 protein	CDR3 DNA
-	many	TRBV12-3/TRBV12-4	TRBJ1-1	CANLPSPTDTEAFF	TGTGCCAACTTGCCCAGTCCCACTGACACTGAAGCTTTCTTT
-	many	TRBV24-1	TRBJ2-6	CATSDSGVLTF	TGTGCCACCAGTGATTCAGGGGTCCTGACTTTC
-	-	TRBV29-1	TRBJ2-2	CSVVLKRVAGELFF	TGCAGCGTTGTTTTAAAGAGGGTGGCCGGGGAGCTGTTTTTT
TRBD1	-	TRBV12-3/TRBV12-4	TRBJ1-6	CASRLSQGRLRNSPLHF	TGTGCCAGCAGGCTATCACAGGGGCGCCTCCGTAATTCACCCCTCCACTTT
TRBD2	few	TRBV20-1	TRBJ2-3	CSATLPGLAGGITDTQYF	TGCAGTGCAACCTTACCGGGACTAGCGGGGGGGATCACAGATACGCAGTATTTT
-	few	TRBV7-6	TRBJ1-4	CASSPKVGLNEKLFF	TGTGCCAGCAGCCCGAAAGTGGGGCTTAATGAAAAACTGTTTTTT
-	few	TRBV5-1	TRBJ2-1	CASRELGQREQFF	TGCGCCAGCAGGGAACTCGGTCAGAGGGAGCAGTTCTTC
TRBD2	few	TRBV4-2	TRBJ2-5	CASSQGVGGLAGVGETQYF	TGTGCCAGCAGCCAAGGGGTGGGGGGACTAGCGGGAGTTGGGGAGACCCAGTACTTC
TRBD2	-	TRBV4-1	TRBJ2-7	CASSQPGLPIEQYF	TGCGCCAGCAGCCAGCCGGGACTACCCATCGAGCAGTACTTC
-	-	TRBV12-3/TRBV12-4	TRBJ2-5	CASSNGRGETQYF	TGTGCCAGCAGTAATGGTCGGGGAGAGACCCAGTACTTC
-	few	TRBV6-5	TRBJ1-2	CASSYSSTEGTVYGGTF	TGTGCCAGCAGTTACTCGAGCACAGAGGGGACTGTATATGGAGGCACCTTC
TRBD2	many	TRBV20-1	TRBJ2-2	CSAHIAGGTGELFF	TGCAGTGCGCACATAGCGGGAGGGACCGGGGAGCTGTTTTTT
-	few	TRBV5-1	TRBJ2-3	CASSQTSHTQYF	TGCGCCAGCAGTCAAACTAGCCATACGCAGTATTTT
TRBD1	-	TRBV9	TRBJ1-6	CASSVDWDSNSPLHF	TGTGCCAGCAGCGTAGATTGGGACAGTAATTCACCCCTCCACTTT
TRBD1	few	TRBV2	TRBJ2-6	CASSVGTGSAGANVLTF	TGTGCCAGCAGCGTAGGGACAGGCTCGGCCGGGGCCAACGTCCTGACTTTC